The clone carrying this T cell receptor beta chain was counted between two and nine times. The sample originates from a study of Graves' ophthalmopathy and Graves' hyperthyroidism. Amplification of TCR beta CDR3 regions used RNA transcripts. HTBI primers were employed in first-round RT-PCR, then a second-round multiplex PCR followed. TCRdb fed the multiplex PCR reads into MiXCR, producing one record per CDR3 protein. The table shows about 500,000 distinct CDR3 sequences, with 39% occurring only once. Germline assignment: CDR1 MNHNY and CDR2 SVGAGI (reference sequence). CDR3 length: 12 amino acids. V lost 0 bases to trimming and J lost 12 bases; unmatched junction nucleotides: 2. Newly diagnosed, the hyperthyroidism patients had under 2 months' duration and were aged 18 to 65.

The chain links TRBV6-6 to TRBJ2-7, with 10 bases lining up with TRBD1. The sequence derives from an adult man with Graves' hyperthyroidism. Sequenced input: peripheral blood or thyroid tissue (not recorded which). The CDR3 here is CASSYSTGGLYF. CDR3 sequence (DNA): TGTGCCAGCAGTTACTCGACAGGGGGCCTGTACTTC.